This T cell receptor (beta chain) was recorded in a study of long-term antiretroviral therapy in people with HIV. Study results and caveats: Even long-term ART left TRB diversity below transplant donor controls, despite gains. Clones that had undergone expansion before ART dominated the repertoire at all time points.

Concerning this clone: Antigen specificity is unknown.

Every one of the participants with HIV received treatment in the United States. Run at survey level, the immunoSEQ assay was version v3.0. TCRdb keeps only in-frame clones here, not all; method: immunoSEQ multiplex PCR. The data hold 15,000 or so clones, with nearly 85% observed a single time. Trimming removed 6 bases at V and 0 bases at J, with 16 bases between. The germline V gene encodes CDR1 SGDLS and CDR2 YYNGEE. The CDR3 totals 17 residues. J is TRBJ2-6 and V is TRBV9, with D hard to call. This receptor was identified in a woman aged 40 to 50 with HIV. Sequencing was performed on unsorted PBMCs, taken 1.8 years before starting antiretroviral therapy. The CDR3 protein is CASTPGGSYSGANVLTF. Here the CDR3 DNA reads TGTGCCAGCACCCCGGGTGGGTCCTACTCTGGGGCCAACGTCCTGACTTTC.